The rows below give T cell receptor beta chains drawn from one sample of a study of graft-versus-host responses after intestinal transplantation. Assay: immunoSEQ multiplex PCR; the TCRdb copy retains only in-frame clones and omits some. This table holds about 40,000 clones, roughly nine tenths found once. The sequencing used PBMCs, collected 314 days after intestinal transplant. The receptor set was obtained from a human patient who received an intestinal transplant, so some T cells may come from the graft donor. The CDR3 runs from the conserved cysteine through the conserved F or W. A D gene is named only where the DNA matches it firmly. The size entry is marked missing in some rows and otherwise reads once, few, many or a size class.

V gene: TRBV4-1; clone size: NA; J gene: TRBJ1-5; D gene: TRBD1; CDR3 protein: CASSRDRGGGGNQPQHF; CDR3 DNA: TGCGCCAGCAGCCGGGACAGGGGAGGAGGGGGCAATCAGCCCCAGCATTTT
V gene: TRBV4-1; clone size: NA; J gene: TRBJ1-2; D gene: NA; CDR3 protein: CASSQGRRAQGYTF; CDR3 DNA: TGCGCCAGCAGCCAAGGTCGGCGGGCTCAGGGCTACACCTTC
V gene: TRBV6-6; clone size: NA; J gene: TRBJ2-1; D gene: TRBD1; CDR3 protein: CASSLTGNEQFF; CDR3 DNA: TGTGCCAGCAGCCTGACAGGGAATGAGCAGTTCTTC
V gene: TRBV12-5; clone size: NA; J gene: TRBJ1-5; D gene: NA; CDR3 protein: CASGSYNQPQHF; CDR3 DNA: TGTGCTAGTGGTTCGTATAATCAGCCCCAGCATTTT
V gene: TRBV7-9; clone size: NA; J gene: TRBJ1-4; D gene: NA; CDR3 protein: CAGRRTVEKLFF; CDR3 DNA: TGTGCCGGCCGAAGGACGGTTGAAAAACTGTTTTTT
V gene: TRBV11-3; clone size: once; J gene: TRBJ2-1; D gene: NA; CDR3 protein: CASSLGSRVNEQFF; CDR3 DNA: TGTGCCAGCAGCTTAGGATCCCGGGTCAATGAGCAGTTCTTC
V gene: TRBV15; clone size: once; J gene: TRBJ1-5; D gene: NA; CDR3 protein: CATSIGGQPQHF; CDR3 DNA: TGTGCCACCAGCATAGGCGGTCAGCCCCAGCATTTT
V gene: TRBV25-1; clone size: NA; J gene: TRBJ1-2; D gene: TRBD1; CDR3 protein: CASSEAPTGGYGYTF; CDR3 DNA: TGTGCCAGCAGTGAAGCCCCGACAGGGGGGTATGGCTACACCTTC
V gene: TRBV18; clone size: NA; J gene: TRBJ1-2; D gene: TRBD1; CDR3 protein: CASSPTDRAKYGYTF; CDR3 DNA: TGTGCCAGCTCACCCACGGACAGGGCTAAATATGGCTACACCTTC
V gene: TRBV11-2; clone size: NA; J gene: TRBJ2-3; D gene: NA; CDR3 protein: CASSSGLPTDTQYF; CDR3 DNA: TGTGCCAGCAGCTCCGGTCTTCCCACAGATACGCAGTATTTT
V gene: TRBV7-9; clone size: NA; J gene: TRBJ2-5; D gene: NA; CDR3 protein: CASSGTMRGSGETQYF; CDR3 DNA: TGTGCCAGCAGCGGTACCATGAGAGGCTCGGGAGAGACCCAGTACTTC
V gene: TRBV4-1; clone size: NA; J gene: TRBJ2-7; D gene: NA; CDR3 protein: CASSQSRDGLYEQYF; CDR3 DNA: TGCGCCAGCAGCCAATCCCGGGACGGACTCTACGAGCAGTACTTC
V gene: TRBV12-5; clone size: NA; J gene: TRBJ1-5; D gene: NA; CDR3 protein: CASGLVRGGLEGPQHF; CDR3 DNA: TGTGCTAGTGGTTTGGTAAGGGGGGGCCTCGAAGGCCCCCAGCATTTT
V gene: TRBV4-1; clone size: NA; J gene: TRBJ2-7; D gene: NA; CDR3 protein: CASSQVNPVYEQYF; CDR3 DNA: TGCGCCAGCAGCCAAGTAAACCCGGTCTACGAGCAGTACTTC
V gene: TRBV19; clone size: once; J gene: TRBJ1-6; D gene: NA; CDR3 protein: CASSIDPGALNSPLHF; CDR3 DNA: TGTGCCAGTAGTATTGACCCAGGGGCCTTGAATTCACCCCTCCACTTT
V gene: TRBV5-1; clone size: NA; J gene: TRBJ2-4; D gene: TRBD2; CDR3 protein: CASSWGTSGIAKNIQYF; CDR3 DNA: TGCGCCAGCAGCTGGGGGACTAGCGGAATAGCCAAAAACATTCAGTACTTC
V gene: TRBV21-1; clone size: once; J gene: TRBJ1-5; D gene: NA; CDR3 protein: CASSLMQGYSNQPQHF; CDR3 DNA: TGTGCCAGCAGCCTTATGCAGGGTTATAGCAATCAGCCCCAGCATTTT
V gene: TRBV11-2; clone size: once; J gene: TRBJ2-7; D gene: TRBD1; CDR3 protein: CASSLDWEIGQGEYEQYF; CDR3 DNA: TGTGCCAGCAGCTTAGATTGGGAAATTGGACAGGGAGAGTACGAGCAGTACTTC
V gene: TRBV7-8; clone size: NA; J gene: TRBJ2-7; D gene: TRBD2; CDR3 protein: CASSWAGGSYEQYF; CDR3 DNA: TGTGCCAGCAGCTGGGCGGGAGGCAGCTACGAGCAGTACTTC
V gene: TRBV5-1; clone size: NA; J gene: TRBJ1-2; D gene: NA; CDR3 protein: CASSLAGDYGYTF; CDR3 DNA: TGCGCCAGCAGCTTGGCTGGGGACTATGGCTACACCTTC
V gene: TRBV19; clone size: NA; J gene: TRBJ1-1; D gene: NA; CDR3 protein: CASSIPGGLLNTEAFF; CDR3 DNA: TGTGCCAGTAGTATCCCGGGAGGGTTGTTGAACACTGAAGCTTTCTTT
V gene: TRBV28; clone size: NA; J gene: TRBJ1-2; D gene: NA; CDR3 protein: CASSGFQGWTYGYTF; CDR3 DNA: TGTGCCAGCAGTGGTTTTCAGGGTTGGACCTATGGCTACACCTTC
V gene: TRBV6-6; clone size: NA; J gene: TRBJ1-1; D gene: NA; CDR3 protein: CASTHGGRGGTEAFF; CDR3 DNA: TGTGCCAGCACCCACGGTGGCAGGGGAGGCACTGAAGCTTTCTTT
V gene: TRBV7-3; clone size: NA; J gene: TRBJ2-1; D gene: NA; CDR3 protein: CASSFAGINNEQFF; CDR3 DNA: TGTGCCAGCAGCTTCGCCGGGATCAACAATGAGCAGTTCTTC
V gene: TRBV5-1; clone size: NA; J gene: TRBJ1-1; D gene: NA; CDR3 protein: CASSLTATEAFF; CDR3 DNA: TGCGCCAGCAGCTTGACAGCCACTGAAGCTTTCTTT
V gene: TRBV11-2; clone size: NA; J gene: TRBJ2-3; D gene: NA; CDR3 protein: CASSLGGLSVADTQYF; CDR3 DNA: TGTGCCAGCAGCTTAGGTGGGCTTAGTGTGGCAGATACGCAGTATTTT
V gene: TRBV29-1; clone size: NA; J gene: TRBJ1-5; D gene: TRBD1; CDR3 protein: CSVAGTDSNQPQHF; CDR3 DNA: TGCAGCGTTGCCGGGACAGATAGCAATCAGCCCCAGCATTTT
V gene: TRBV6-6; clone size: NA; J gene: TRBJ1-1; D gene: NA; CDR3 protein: CASTGLLSDTEAFF; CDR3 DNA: TGTGCCAGCACCGGGCTTCTCTCGGACACTGAAGCTTTCTTT
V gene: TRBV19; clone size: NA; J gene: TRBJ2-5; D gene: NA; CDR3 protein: CASDNQYF; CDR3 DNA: TGTGCTTCGGATAACCAGTACTTC
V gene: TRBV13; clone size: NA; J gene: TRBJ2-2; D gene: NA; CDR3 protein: CASSLGASLRELFF; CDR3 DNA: TGTGCCAGCAGCTTAGGGGCTAGTCTTCGGGAGCTGTTTTTT
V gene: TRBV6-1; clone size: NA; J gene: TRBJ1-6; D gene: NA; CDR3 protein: CASSDLRDSPLHF; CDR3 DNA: TGTGCCAGCAGCGACCTTAGGGATTCACCCCTCCACTTT
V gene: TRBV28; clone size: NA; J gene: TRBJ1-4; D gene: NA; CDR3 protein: CASSYLGGANEKLFF; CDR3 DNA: TGTGCCAGCAGTTACCTCGGGGGAGCTAATGAAAAACTGTTTTTT
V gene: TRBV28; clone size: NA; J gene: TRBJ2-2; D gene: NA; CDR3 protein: CASSLTGTGELFF; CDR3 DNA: TGTGCCAGCAGTTTAACGGGAACCGGGGAGCTGTTTTTT
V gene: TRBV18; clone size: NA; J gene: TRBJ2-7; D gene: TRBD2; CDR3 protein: CASSTKRDYEQYF; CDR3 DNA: TGTGCCAGCTCAACGAAGCGGGACTACGAGCAGTACTTC
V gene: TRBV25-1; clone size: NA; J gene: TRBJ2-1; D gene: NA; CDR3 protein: CASWGTPYNEQFF; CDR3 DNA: TGTGCCAGCTGGGGGACACCTTACAATGAGCAGTTCTTC
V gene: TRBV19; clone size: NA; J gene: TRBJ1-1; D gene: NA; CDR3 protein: CASSLTGHTEAFF; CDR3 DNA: TGTGCCAGTAGTTTGACAGGTCACACTGAAGCTTTCTTT